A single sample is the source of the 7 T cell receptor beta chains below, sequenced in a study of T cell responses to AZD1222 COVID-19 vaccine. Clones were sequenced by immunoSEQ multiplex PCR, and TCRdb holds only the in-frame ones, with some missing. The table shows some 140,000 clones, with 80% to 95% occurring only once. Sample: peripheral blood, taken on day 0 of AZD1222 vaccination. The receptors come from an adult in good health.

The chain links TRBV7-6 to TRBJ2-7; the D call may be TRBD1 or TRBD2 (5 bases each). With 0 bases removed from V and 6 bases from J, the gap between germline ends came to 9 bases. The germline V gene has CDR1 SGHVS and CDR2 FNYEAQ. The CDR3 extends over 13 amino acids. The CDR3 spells CASSLAVGTEQYF. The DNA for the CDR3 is TGTGCCAGCAGCTTAGCGGTCGGGACCGAGCAGTACTTC.

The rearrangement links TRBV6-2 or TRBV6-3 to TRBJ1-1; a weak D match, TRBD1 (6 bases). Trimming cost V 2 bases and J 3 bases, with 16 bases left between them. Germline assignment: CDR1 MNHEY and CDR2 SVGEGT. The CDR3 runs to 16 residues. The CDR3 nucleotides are TGTGCCAGCAGTTACGTACTGGGGGGCAGAGACACTGAAGCTTTCTTT. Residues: CASSYVLGGRDTEAFF.

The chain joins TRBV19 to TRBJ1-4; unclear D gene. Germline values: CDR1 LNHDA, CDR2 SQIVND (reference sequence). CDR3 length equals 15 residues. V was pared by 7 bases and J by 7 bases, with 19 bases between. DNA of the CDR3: TGTGCCAGTACCCAGCAACGACAAGGACCTGAAAAACTGTTTTTT. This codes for CASTQQRQGPEKLFF.

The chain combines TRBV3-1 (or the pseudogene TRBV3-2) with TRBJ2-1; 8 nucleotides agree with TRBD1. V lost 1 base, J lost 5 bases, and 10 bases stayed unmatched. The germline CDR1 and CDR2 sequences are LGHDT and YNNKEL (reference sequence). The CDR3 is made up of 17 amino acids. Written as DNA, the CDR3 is TGTGCCAGCAGCCAAGGGATTGGGACAGGCGCAAACAATGAGCAGTTCTTC. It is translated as CASSQGIGTGANNEQFF.

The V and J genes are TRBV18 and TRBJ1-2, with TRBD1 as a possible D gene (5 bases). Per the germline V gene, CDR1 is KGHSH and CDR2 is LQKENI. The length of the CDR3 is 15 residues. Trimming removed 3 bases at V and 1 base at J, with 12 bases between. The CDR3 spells CASSPTQELNYGYTF. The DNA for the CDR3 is TGTGCCAGCTCACCTACACAGGAGCTTAACTATGGCTACACCTTC.

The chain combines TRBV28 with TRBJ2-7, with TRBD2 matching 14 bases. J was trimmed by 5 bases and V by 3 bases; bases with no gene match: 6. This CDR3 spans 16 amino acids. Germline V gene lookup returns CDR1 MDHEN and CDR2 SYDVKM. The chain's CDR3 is CASSFRTSGRLHEQYF. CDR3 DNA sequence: TGTGCCAGCAGTTTCCGGACTAGCGGGAGGTTACACGAGCAGTACTTC. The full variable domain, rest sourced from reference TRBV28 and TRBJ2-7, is DVKVTQSSRYLVKRTGEKVFLECVQDMDHENMFWYRQDPGLGLRLIYFSYDVKMKEKGDIPEGYSVSREKKERFSLILESASTNQTSMYLCASSFRTSGRLHEQYFGPGTRLTVT.

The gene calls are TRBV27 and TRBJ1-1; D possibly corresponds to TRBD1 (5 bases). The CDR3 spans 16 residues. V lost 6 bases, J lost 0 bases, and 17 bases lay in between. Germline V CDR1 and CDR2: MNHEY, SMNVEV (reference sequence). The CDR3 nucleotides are TGTGCCAGCAGACCGGGACTGACCCTTATGAACACTGAAGCTTTCTTT. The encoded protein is CASRPGLTLMNTEAFF.